A single sample is the source of the 9 T cell receptor beta chains below, sequenced in a study of cytomegalovirus exposure and HLA in healthy donors. Use of 60 Vbeta and 13 Jbeta primers characterized the PCR. The table came from immunoSEQ multiplex PCR; TCRdb's copy has only in-frame clones and leaves some out. This table has around 99,000 clones, around 73% appearing once. Source material: PBMCs. These receptors all stem from a man aged 35-49 years in good health and CMV-seronegative.

The rearrangement links TRBV7-2 to TRBJ2-1, with a possible D match to TRBD2 (6 bases). CDR3 length: 15 residues. The V end was cut by 2 bases, the J end by 2 bases, with 10 bases between. Germline loops: CDR1 SGHTA, CDR2 FQGNSA. The CDR3 reads CASSLQGEAYNEQFF. As DNA, the CDR3 is TGTGCCAGCAGCTTACAAGGGGAGGCCTACAATGAGCAGTTCTTC.

J is TRBJ1-2 and V is TRBV29-1, with TRBD1 identical over 8 bases. Germline V gives CDR1 SQVTM, CDR2 ANQGSEA. CDR3 length: 12 residues. The ends lost 6 bases at V and 4 bases at J; junction bases unmatched: 4. The CDR3 is CSVQGGGYGYTF. CDR3 nucleotide sequence: TGCAGCGTACAGGGGGGCGGCTATGGCTACACCTTC.

The rearrangement uses TRBV18 and TRBJ2-3; perhaps TRBD2 as D (5 bases). The CDR3 consists of 15 residues. The ends were cut back, 0 bases at V and 3 bases at J, with 10 bases in the middle. Germline V gene sequence: CDR1 KGHSH, CDR2 LQKENI. The CDR3 sequence is CASSPPNSGTDTQYF. CDR3 in DNA: TGTGCCAGCTCACCACCGAACTCGGGGACAGATACGCAGTATTTT.

J is TRBJ2-3 and V is TRBV30; 9 nucleotides line up with TRBD2. CDR3 length equals 16 residues. V trimming: 1 base; J trimming: 2 bases; junction bases outside the gene matches: 7. CDR1 and CDR2 from the germline V gene are GTSNPN and SVGIG (reference sequence). The CDR3 sequence: CAWSDASGGYTDTQYF. The CDR3, as DNA: TGTGCCTGGAGTGACGCAAGCGGGGGGTACACAGATACGCAGTATTTT.

The chain employs TRBV7-8 and TRBJ2-1, with TRBD1 matching over 11 bases. Germline loops: CDR1 SGHVS, CDR2 FQNEAQ. The CDR3 extends over 14 amino acids. The ends lost 5 bases at V and 8 bases at J; junction bases unmatched: 5. CDR3 sequence: CASSTGQGAHEQFF. In DNA form, the CDR3 reads TGTGCCAGCAGCACCGGACAGGGGGCACATGAGCAGTTCTTC.

V gene TRBV5-6 combines with J gene TRBJ2-3; tentative D call: TRBD1 (8 bases). Germline values: CDR1 SGHDT, CDR2 YYEEEE. The CDR3 runs 18 residues. V lost 0 bases and J lost 0, with 17 bases in between. The CDR3 nucleotides read TGTGCCAGCAGCTTGGGAGGGGGGGGACAGGCCAGCACAGATACGCAGTATTTT. Protein sequence: CASSLGGGGQASTDTQYF.

This clone was observed many times. The chain couples TRBV7-9 to TRBJ2-1; 8 nucleotides match TRBD1. The CDR3 has 13 amino acids. The germline gives CDR1 SEHNR, CDR2 FQNEAQ (reference sequence). V shed 4 bases and J 10 bases; nucleotides not matched to a gene: 6. The CDR3 nucleotides read TGTGCCAGCAGCTCACCGGACAGGGACGAGCAGTTCTTC. As protein: CASSSPDRDEQFF.

This clone was detected once. This chain connects TRBV27 to TRBJ1-2; D gene unclear. The CDR3 extends over 13 amino acids. Trimming shortened V by 3 bases and J by 6 bases, and 11 bases separated the two germline ends. Germline V gene data show CDR1 as MNHEY and CDR2 as SMNVEV (reference sequence). The CDR3 here is CASSLSPGNGYTF. The DNA for the CDR3 is TGTGCCAGCAGTTTGAGCCCAGGAAATGGCTACACCTTC.

The chain joins TRBV9 to TRBJ1-4, with 8 nucleotides matching TRBD1. The CDR3 has 13 amino acids. The germline V gene encodes CDR1 SGDLS and CDR2 YYNGEE. With V trimmed by 0 bases and J by 10 bases, 2 bases remained unmatched. CDR3 in amino acids: CASSVEQGGKLFF. The CDR3 nucleotides are TGTGCCAGCAGCGTAGAACAGGGGGGAAAACTGTTTTTT. The complete variable domain, with remaining parts taken from reference TRBV9 and TRBJ1-4, reads DSGVTQTPKHLITATGQRVTLRCSPRSGDLSVYWYQQSLDQGLQFLIQYYNGEERAKGNILERFSAQQFPDLHSELNLSSLELGDSALYFCASSVEQGGKLFFGSGTQLSVL.